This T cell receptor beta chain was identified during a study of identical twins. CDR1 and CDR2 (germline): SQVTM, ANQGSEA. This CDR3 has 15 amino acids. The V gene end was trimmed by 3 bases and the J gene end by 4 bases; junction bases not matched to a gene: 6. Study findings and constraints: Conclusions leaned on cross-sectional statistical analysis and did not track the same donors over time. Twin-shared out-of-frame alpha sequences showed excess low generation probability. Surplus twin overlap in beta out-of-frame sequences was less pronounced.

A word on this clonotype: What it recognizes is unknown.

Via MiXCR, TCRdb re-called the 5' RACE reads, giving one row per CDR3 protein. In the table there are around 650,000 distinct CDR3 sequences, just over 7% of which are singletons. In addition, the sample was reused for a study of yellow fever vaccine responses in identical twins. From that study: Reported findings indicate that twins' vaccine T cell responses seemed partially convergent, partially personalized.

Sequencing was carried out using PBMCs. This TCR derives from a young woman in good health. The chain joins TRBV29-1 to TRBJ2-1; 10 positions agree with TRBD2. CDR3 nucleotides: TGCAGCGTTGACAGGACTAGCGGCGGGTACAATGAGCAGTTCTTC. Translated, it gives CSVDRTSGGYNEQFF.